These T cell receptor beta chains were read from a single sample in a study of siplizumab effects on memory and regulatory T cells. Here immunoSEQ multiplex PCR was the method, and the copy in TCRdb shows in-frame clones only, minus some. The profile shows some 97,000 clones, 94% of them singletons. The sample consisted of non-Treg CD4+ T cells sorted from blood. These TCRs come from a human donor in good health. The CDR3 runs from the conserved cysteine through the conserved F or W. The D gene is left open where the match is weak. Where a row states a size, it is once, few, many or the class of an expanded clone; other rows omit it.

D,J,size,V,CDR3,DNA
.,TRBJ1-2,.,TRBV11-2,CASSIDSSLRDTF,TGTGCCAGCAGCATCGACTCTTCTCTACGAGACACCTTC
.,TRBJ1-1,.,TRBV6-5,CASSYSVSTEAFF,TGTGCCAGCAGTTACTCAGTCTCCACTGAAGCTTTCTTT
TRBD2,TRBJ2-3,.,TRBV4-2,CASSQAPTSGSTDTQYF,TGTGCCAGCAGCCAGGCACCGACTAGCGGGAGCACAGATACGCAGTATTTT
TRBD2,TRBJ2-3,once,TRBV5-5,CASSLVASGSTDTQYF,TGTGCCAGCAGCTTGGTGGCTAGCGGAAGCACAGATACGCAGTATTTT
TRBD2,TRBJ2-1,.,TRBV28,CASSSWTSGRDEQFF,TGTGCCAGCAGTTCCTGGACTAGCGGGAGGGACGAGCAGTTCTTC
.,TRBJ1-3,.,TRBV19,CATATVSGNTIYF,TGTGCCACCGCGACAGTCTCTGGAAACACCATATATTTT
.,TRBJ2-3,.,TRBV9,CASSVGGSIGTDTQYF,TGTGCCAGCAGCGTAGGTGGTAGCATCGGCACAGATACGCAGTATTTT
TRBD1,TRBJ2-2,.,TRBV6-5,CASRVQGTYTGELFF,TGTGCCAGCAGGGTACAGGGGACATACACCGGGGAGCTGTTTTTT
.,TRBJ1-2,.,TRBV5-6,CASSLDLGDGYTF,TGTGCCAGCAGCTTGGATTTGGGGGATGGCTACACCTTC
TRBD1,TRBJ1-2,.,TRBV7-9,CASSLAGTGELMAF,TGTGCCAGCAGCTTAGCGGGGACAGGGGAATTAATGGCCTTC
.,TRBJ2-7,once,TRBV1,CTPCGASGKTYEQYF,TGCACCCCCTGCGGAGCTAGCGGGAAAACCTACGAGCAGTACTTC
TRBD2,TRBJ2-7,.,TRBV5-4,CASSPVGLGRDEQYF,TGTGCCAGCAGTCCGGTCGGACTGGGGAGGGACGAGCAGTACTTC
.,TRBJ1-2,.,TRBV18,CASSPTRDIGLGYTF,TGTGCCAGCTCACCAACGAGGGACATAGGTCTCGGCTACACCTTC
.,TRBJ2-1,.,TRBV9,CASSVVGDEQFF,TGTGCCAGCAGCGTAGTGGGGGATGAGCAGTTCTTC
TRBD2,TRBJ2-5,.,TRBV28,CASSLRLAGGGETQYF,TGTGCCAGCAGTTTAAGACTAGCGGGAGGTGGGGAGACCCAGTACTTC
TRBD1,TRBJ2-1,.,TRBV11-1,CASSGGTGFYEQFF,TGTGCCAGCAGCGGGGGGACAGGTTTTTATGAGCAGTTCTTC
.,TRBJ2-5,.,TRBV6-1,CASSETSGRGTQYF,TGTGCCAGCAGTGAAACAAGTGGGCGGGGTACCCAGTACTTC
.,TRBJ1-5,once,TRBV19,CASKTGTNSNQPQHF,TGTGCCAGTAAAACCGGGACAAATAGCAATCAGCCCCAGCATTTT
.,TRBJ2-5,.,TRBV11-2,CASSLVETQYF,TGTGCCAGCAGCTTAGTAGAGACCCAGTACTTC
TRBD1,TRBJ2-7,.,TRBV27,CASRGGQVPYEQYF,TGTGCCAGCAGGGGGGGACAGGTTCCCTACGAGCAGTACTTC
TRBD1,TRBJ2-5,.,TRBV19,CASSILQGETQYF,TGTGCCAGTAGTATTCTACAGGGGGAGACCCAGTACTTC
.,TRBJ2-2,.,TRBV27,CASSLIGRRRARGLPGAGELFF,TGTGCCAGCAGTTTAATAGGTCGGCGCCGGGCCAGGGGTCTGCCTGGCGCCGGGGAGCTGTTTTTT
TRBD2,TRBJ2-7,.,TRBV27,CASNPAGESYEQYF,TGTGCCAGCAACCCAGCGGGAGAGTCCTACGAGCAGTACTTC
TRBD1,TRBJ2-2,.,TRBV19,CASRKSDRVAGELFF,TGTGCCAGTAGAAAGTCGGACAGGGTGGCCGGGGAGCTGTTTTTT
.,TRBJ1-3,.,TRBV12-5,CASGFSGQLDSGNTIYF,TGTGCTAGTGGTTTCTCCGGACAACTAGACTCTGGAAACACCATATATTTT
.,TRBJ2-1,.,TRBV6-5,CASRPGPLSYNEQFF,TGTGCCAGCAGACCCGGACCTCTGAGCTACAATGAGCAGTTCTTC